This T cell receptor (beta chain) stems from a study of blood T cell repertoires in COVID-19. Study in general: PBMCs, B-cell-depleted T cells, or T cells provided the cDNA or gDNA that made up the material.

As originally analysed: Researchers report that nucleated cell counts were estimated from reference gene primer amplification. Method: immunoSEQ multiplex PCR; TCRdb's copy keeps in-frame clones and lacks some. D and trimming come from the DNA, and the V and J calls and clone size come from that table. The table lists about 170,000 clones, about 80% of them singletons, with around 9.9% in the top ten. Germline loops: CDR1 SEHNR, CDR2 FQNEAQ (reference sequence). V lost 2 bases and J lost 10; bases outside the gene matches: 7. The CDR3 consists of 15 residues. Sequencing was done on a sample of peripheral blood. The chain uses TRBV7-9 and TRBJ2-1; 11 bases map to TRBD2. This sequence originates from a man between 65 and 85 years old with active or convalescent COVID-19. As DNA, the CDR3 is TGTGCCAGCAGCTTAAGGGGACTAGCGGTTAGGGAGCAGTTCTTC. It is translated as CASSLRGLAVREQFF.